Described below is a single TCR beta chain sequence and its context. Its target is not known. This CDR3 is built from 11 residues. V dropped 8 bases and J dropped 7; count of bases not matched to a gene: 3. Per the germline V gene, CDR1 is MNHEY and CDR2 is SVGAGI. The data derive from a study of OX40 agonist ivuxolimab in advanced cancers. Across the whole study: Given to patients was ivuxolimab, an agonistic anti-OX40 (CD134) antibody. Study-wide results and limits: On average, CD8+ T cells showed a greater number of expanded clones than CD4+. It was also the case that some nonresponders had low normalized T-cell clonal expansion. Within 6 weeks, CD4+ and CD8+ blood T cells expanded clonally at 0.1 to 3.0 mg/kg.

Assay: immunoSEQ multiplex PCR; the TCRdb copy retains only in-frame clones and omits some. The table lists 26,000 or so clones, 85% to 90% of them singletons. The origin of this receptor is an adult with an advanced solid tumor such as melanoma, head and neck, liver or kidney cancer. Source: CD4+ or CD8+ T cells sorted from blood, taken in a trial of the OX40 agonist ivuxolimab. The V and J genes are TRBV6-5 and TRBJ2-5; 8 nucleotides agree with TRBD2. In DNA form, the CDR3 reads TGTGCCAGCCGGGAGGGTCTGACCCAGTACTTC. Translation gives CASREGLTQYF.